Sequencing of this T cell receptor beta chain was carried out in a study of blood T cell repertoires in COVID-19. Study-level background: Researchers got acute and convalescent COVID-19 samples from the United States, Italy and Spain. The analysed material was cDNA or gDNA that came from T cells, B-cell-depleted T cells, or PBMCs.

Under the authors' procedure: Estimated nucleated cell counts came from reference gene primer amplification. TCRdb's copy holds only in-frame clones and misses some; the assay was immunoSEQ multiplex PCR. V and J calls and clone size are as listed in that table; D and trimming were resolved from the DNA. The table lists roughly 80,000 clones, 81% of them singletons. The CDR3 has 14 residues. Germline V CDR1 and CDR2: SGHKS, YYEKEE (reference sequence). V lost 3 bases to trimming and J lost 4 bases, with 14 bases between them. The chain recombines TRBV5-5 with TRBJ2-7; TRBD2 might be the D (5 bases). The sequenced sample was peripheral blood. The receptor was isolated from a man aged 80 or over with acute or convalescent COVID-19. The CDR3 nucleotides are TGTGCCAGCAGCTACGCCCGACTATCATACGAGCAGTACTTC. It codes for CASSYARLSYEQYF.